Below, 14 T cell receptor beta chains from the same sample are listed, as sequenced in a study of T-cell memory formation after mild COVID-19. Each CDR3 protein is one row after TCRdb ran MiXCR on the 5' RACE reads. The table lists 250,000 to 400,000 distinct CDR3 sequences, 14% of them singletons. The sample comprised PBMCs or a T cell subset sorted from them (not recorded which). Receptor source: a man younger than 35 who had mild COVID-19 (a few samples of this study predate the infection). Cell type and time point are not known.

CDR3 coding DNA: TGTGCCAGCAGCCGGACTAGCGGGGCCTACGAGCAGTACTTC. Translation gives CASSRTSGAYEQYF. This rearrangement joins TRBV6-5 to TRBJ2-7, with 12 bases matching TRBD2. The V gene's germline CDR1 is MNHEY and CDR2 SVGAGI. Trimming cost V 6 bases and J 2 bases; bases outside gene matches: 2. The CDR3 runs to 14 residues.

Only a few counts were recorded for this clonotype. The chain carries TRBV12-3 or TRBV12-4 and TRBJ2-1; the D gene could be TRBD1 or TRBD2 (6 bases each). Between the trimmed V and J ends, which lost 3 bases and 8 bases, there was a span of 14 bases. The CDR3 covers 14 residues. Written as DNA, the CDR3 is TGTGCCAGCAGTTTCGGGGGCCGTAGCGATGAGCAGTTCTTC. Amino acid sequence: CASSFGGRSDEQFF.

This clonotype was observed many times. The rearrangement uses TRBV5-1 and TRBJ2-7, with D possibly matching TRBD1 (6 bases). V was shortened by 0 bases and J by 2 bases, with 12 bases between the two germline ends. Germline V lookup: CDR1 SGHRS, CDR2 YFSETQ. The CDR3 loop spans 15 amino acids. The DNA for the CDR3 is TGCGCCAGCAGCTTGGATGGACAGCGTACCTACGAGCAGTACGTC. This sequence encodes CASSLDGQRTYEQYV.

A few counts support this clonotype. The chain links TRBV15 to TRBJ1-1, with TRBD1 as a possible D gene (5 bases). Trimming stripped 3 bases from V and 5 bases from J, with 16 bases between. The CDR3 runs 15 residues. Germline V gene lookup returns CDR1 LNHNV and CDR2 YYDKDF (reference sequence). CDR3 protein: CATSRATGGDTEAFF. For the CDR3, the DNA is TGTGCCACCAGCAGGGCTACTGGAGGGGATACTGAAGCTTTCTTT.

This clonotype showed up just a few times. The rearrangement links TRBV9 to TRBJ2-1, with 7 bases identical to TRBD2. Germline values: CDR1 SGDLS, CDR2 YYNGEE. With 0 bases clipped from V and 3 bases from J, the junction kept 9 bases outside the gene matches. The CDR3 is 17 residues long. The CDR3 is CASSVVMSGAGYNEQFF. In nucleotides, the CDR3 is TGTGCCAGCAGCGTAGTTATGAGCGGGGCAGGCTACAATGAGCAGTTCTTC.

The chain employs TRBV20-1 and TRBJ2-2, with 9 bases aligning to TRBD1. This CDR3 has 14 amino acids. Germline trimming cut 6 bases from V and 5 bases from J; bases unmatched to any gene: 7. CDR1 DFQATT and CDR2 SNEGSKA come from the germline V gene (reference sequence). CDR3 residues: CSARTGVWTGELFF. CDR3 nucleotides: TGCAGTGCGCGGACAGGGGTTTGGACCGGGGAGCTGTTTTTT.

There are a few counts of this clonotype. The V gene is TRBV7-2, the J gene TRBJ2-7; 14 bases are a match to TRBD2. The germline gives CDR1 SGHTA, CDR2 FQGNSA. V was clipped by 4 bases and J by 0 bases; unmatched bases: 8. The CDR3 is 18 residues long. Written as DNA, the CDR3 is TGTGCCAGCAGCTCTCCGGGACTAGCGGGGGCAAGCTCCTACGAGCAGTACTTC. Encoded protein: CASSSPGLAGASSYEQYF.

This clonotype was counted only a few times. This chain links TRBV7-2 with TRBJ2-4; tentative D call: TRBD1 (6 bases). CDR1 SGHTA and CDR2 FQGNSA come from the germline V gene. The V gene lost 3 bases and the J gene lost 4 bases, with 7 bases spanning the gap. CDR3 length: 13 amino acids. CDR3 in DNA: TGTGCCAGCAGCTTCGGACAGAAAAACATTCAGTACTTC. Translation gives CASSFGQKNIQYF.

V gene TRBV7-7 combines with J gene TRBJ2-2; either TRBD1 or TRBD2 may fit D (5 bases each). The CDR3 is 14 amino acids. Germline V gene sequence: CDR1 SSHAT, CDR2 FNYEAQ (reference sequence). Trimming pared 1 base from V and 4 bases from J, leaving 7 bases between. The CDR3 is CASSLGGSTGELFF. The CDR3 DNA follows: TGTGCCAGCAGCTTAGGGGGGAGCACCGGGGAGCTGTTTTTT.

This clonotype was observed a few times. The chain employs TRBV15 and TRBJ2-1; TRBD2 matches 12 bases. The CDR3 runs 18 residues. Germline CDR1 is LNHNV and CDR2 is YYDKDF (reference sequence). With V trimmed by 4 bases and J by 3 bases, 10 bases remained unmatched. The CDR3 spells CATSNHWTSGVLYNEQFF. The CDR3 DNA is TGTGCCACCAGCAACCACTGGACTAGCGGGGTCCTCTACAATGAGCAGTTCTTC.

This clonotype was recorded a few times. This sequence joins TRBV7-2 and TRBJ2-3, with 9 positions matching TRBD2. Looked up from germline, CDR1 is SGHTA and CDR2 is FQGNSA. The CDR3 runs to 15 residues. The V segment lost 5 bases and the J segment 4 bases; nucleotides outside the gene matches: 7. CDR3 loop: CASSRGLALADTQYF. In nucleotides, the CDR3 is TGTGCCAGCAGCCGGGGACTAGCCCTAGCAGATACGCAGTATTTT.

Only a few counts were recorded for this clonotype. This chain links TRBV12-3 or TRBV12-4 with TRBJ1-2; D is unclear. Trimming removed 10 bases from V and 8 bases from J, with 14 bases in between. The CDR3 totals 11 residues. The CDR3 sequence is CATRRVGGYTF. CDR3 coding DNA: TGTGCCACACGACGGGTAGGCGGCTACACCTTC.

This clonotype was detected many times. The rearrangement links TRBV11-1 to TRBJ1-1, with D possibly TRBD1 on 5 matching bases. With 3 bases removed from V and 1 base from J, the gap between germline ends came to 9 bases. CDR1 is SGHAT and CDR2 is FQDESV in the germline V gene (reference sequence). CDR3 length equals 14 residues. CDR3 bases: TGTGCCAGCAGCTTCGGGACGGCGAACACTGAAGCTTTCTTT. This sequence encodes CASSFGTANTEAFF. Filled out from reference TRBV11-1 and TRBJ1-1, the complete variable domain reads EAEVAQSPRYKITEKSQAVAFWCDPISGHATLYWYRQILGQGPELLVQFQDESVVDDSQLPKDRFSAERLKGVDSTLKIQPAELGDSAMYLCASSFGTANTEAFFGQGTRLTVV.

Only a few counts were recorded for this clonotype. CDR3 DNA sequence: TGTGCCAGCAGTTACTCGCTGACTAGCGGGGGGGCTAGGTCCTACGAGCAGTACTTC. Its translation is CASSYSLTSGGARSYEQYF. V gene TRBV6-6 combines with J gene TRBJ2-7; 14 positions agree with TRBD2. Germline loops: CDR1 MNHNY, CDR2 SVGAGI (reference sequence). This CDR3 is 19 amino acids long. V trimming: 0 bases; J trimming: 1 base; junction bases outside the gene matches: 8.